The next 22 T cell receptor beta chains were all read from a single sample in a study of CD4 T cells in relation to SARS-CoV-2 and coronaviruses. The method was immunoSEQ multiplex PCR; TCRdb's version includes in-frame clones alone and lacks a portion of them. The repertoire includes roughly 71,000 clones, 80% to 90% of them detected once, and about 1.6% sits in the top ten. The unexposed donors gave CD4+ T cells in about 2010-2019, prior to COVID-19. Sequencing was done on a sample of memory CD4+ T cells from PBMCs. Receptors were obtained from a human donor in good health.

This sequence joins TRBV10-3 and TRBJ2-7, with 8 positions matching TRBD1. The ends lost 0 bases at V and 6 bases at J; junction bases unmatched: 4. This CDR3 has 14 amino acids. The germline V gene has CDR1 ENHRY and CDR2 SYGVKD. The CDR3 DNA reads as TGTGCCATCAGTGAGTCGACAGGGGACCGCGAGCAGTACTTC. It encodes CAISESTGDREQYF.

J is TRBJ1-4 and V is TRBV25-1; 9 bases fit TRBD1. Germline CDR1 reads MGHDK; CDR2 reads SYGVNS. There are 15 residues in the CDR3. V lost 3 bases, J lost 6 bases, and 5 bases stayed unmatched. The CDR3 coding sequence is TGTGCCAGCAGTGACCTGACAGGGGGGTATGAAAAACTGTTTTTT. This codes for CASSDLTGGYEKLFF.

The rearrangement uses TRBV5-1 and TRBJ2-6, with a weak D call TRBD2 (7 bases). The germline V gene has CDR1 SGHRS and CDR2 YFSETQ. This CDR3 has 16 amino acids. V dropped 4 bases and J dropped 4 bases, with 15 bases sitting between them. CDR3 nucleotides: TGCGCCAGCAGCAGGGGGGGGGCGCGCGGGGCCAACGTCCTGACTTTC. Encoded protein: CASSRGGARGANVLTF.

The chain carries TRBV18 and TRBJ1-1, with D unclear. V lost 2 bases and J lost 2, with 15 bases in between. This CDR3 is built from 16 residues. Germline V gives CDR1 KGHSH, CDR2 LQKENI. The CDR3 nucleotides read TGTGCCAGCTCACCAATCTTTGGCAGTAAAAACACTGAAGCTTTCTTT. Its translation is CASSPIFGSKNTEAFF.

For this clone: Other nucleotide sequences in the sample specify the same CDR3. The chain couples TRBV3-1 (or the pseudogene TRBV3-2) to TRBJ1-3, with D possibly being TRBD1 (6 bases). Between the trimmed V and J ends, which lost 4 bases and 3 bases, there was a span of 7 bases. CDR1 is LGHDT, CDR2 YNNKEL, per germline (reference sequence). This CDR3 comprises 13 residues. This chain's CDR3 is CASSPTGGNTIYF. The CDR3 bases are TGTGCCAGCAGCCCGACAGGTGGAAACACCATATATTTT.

The CDR3 DNA follows: TGTGCCAGCAGTTCTAGACTAGGTTCGGCCGAAGATACGCAGTATTTT. Its translation is CASSSRLGSAEDTQYF. V and J are TRBV27 and TRBJ2-3; possible D gene TRBD2, 6 bases. Germline assignment: CDR1 MNHEY and CDR2 SMNVEV (reference sequence). Trimming shortened V by 4 bases and J by 5 bases, and 19 bases separated the two germline ends. The CDR3 extends over 16 amino acids.

The genes are TRBV3-1 (or the pseudogene TRBV3-2) and TRBJ1-6; 12 bases align to TRBD1. Trimming cost V 6 bases and J 10 bases; bases outside gene matches: 7. Looked up from germline, CDR1 is LGHDT and CDR2 is YNNKEL (reference sequence). CDR3 length: 15 amino acids. For the CDR3, the DNA is TGTGCCAGCAGTCCTCCGGGACAGGGGGCGTCACCCCTCCACTTT. Protein sequence: CASSPPGQGASPLHF.

The rearrangement uses TRBV19 and TRBJ2-3; D is possibly TRBD1 (6 bases). The V gene lost 5 bases and the J gene lost 5 bases, with 14 bases spanning the gap. This CDR3 region has 14 residues. CDR1 is LNHDA, CDR2 SQIVND, per germline (reference sequence). Written as DNA, the CDR3 is TGTGCCAGTAGTCAGAATCGAGGGGGAGATACGCAGTATTTT. Its protein product is CASSQNRGGDTQYF.

The chain uses TRBV28 and TRBJ2-2; TRBD2 matches at 13 bases. Per germline, CDR1 MDHEN and CDR2 SYDVKM. This CDR3 spans 16 amino acids. V shed 4 bases, J shed 4 bases, and the junction held 3 bases outside the gene matches. CDR3 nucleotides: TGTGCCAGCAGTTCCGGGACTAGCGGGACCACCGGGGAGCTGTTTTTT. Translated: CASSSGTSGTTGELFF.

The chain couples TRBV9 to TRBJ2-5, with D perhaps TRBD1 or TRBD2 (5 bases each). Trimming left V 0 bases short and J 4 bases short, with 13 bases between. The V gene's germline CDR1 is SGDLS and CDR2 YYNGEE. This CDR3 has 15 residues. The CDR3 reads CASSVAAGRGETQYF. The CDR3 coding sequence is TGTGCCAGCAGCGTAGCGGCAGGGAGAGGAGAGACCCAGTACTTC.

The chain uses TRBV6-5 and TRBJ2-5; 8 nucleotides align to TRBD1. V lost 9 bases, J lost 5 bases, and 11 bases stayed unmatched. The CDR3 extends over 14 amino acids. Germline-derived CDR1 and CDR2 are MNHEY and SVGAGI. The CDR3 protein is CASTTGGMGETQYF. CDR3 nucleotides: TGTGCCAGTACAACAGGGGGTATGGGGGAGACCCAGTACTTC.

The chain carries TRBV5-4 and TRBJ1-1; TRBD1 matches 8 bases. Germline V gene data show CDR1 as SGHNT and CDR2 as YYREEE (reference sequence). The V gene end was trimmed by 4 bases and the J gene end by 2 bases; junction bases not matched to a gene: 7. CDR3 length: 15 residues. CDR3 nucleotides: TGTGCCAGCAGCGCAATACAGGGGGGTAACACTGAAGCTTTCTTT. It specifies CASSAIQGGNTEAFF.

This clone has only a few counts. This sequence joins TRBV3-1 (or the pseudogene TRBV3-2) and TRBJ1-5; TRBD1 agrees at 7 bases. The V segment lost 3 bases and the J segment 9 bases; nucleotides outside the gene matches: 11. The CDR3 spans 15 residues. Germline CDR1 and CDR2: LGHDT and YNNKEL (reference sequence). CDR3 protein: CASSHRGQVDSPQHF. The CDR3 nucleotides read TGTGCCAGCAGCCATCGTGGACAGGTCGATTCGCCCCAGCATTTT.

This chain joins TRBV10-3 and TRBJ1-4; 7 bases line up with TRBD1. Germline CDR1 and CDR2: ENHRY and SYGVKD. This CDR3 is 18 amino acids long. The J segment lost 8 bases and the V segment lost 6 bases, leaving 21 bases of the junction unmatched. The CDR3 coding sequence is TGTGCCATCAGGCCCCGCGGGGGGGGACAGTCCTGGGGGGAAAAACTGTTTTTT. Translated: CAIRPRGGGQSWGEKLFF.

V gene TRBV6-5 combines with J gene TRBJ1-5; D is perhaps TRBD1 (5 bases). V lost 4 bases, J lost 7 bases, and 17 bases lay in between. The CDR3 is made up of 15 amino acids. Germline V gene data show CDR1 as MNHEY and CDR2 as SVGAGI. The CDR3 reads CASSSVRLGGQPQHF. The CDR3 nucleotides read TGTGCCAGCAGTTCGGTCAGGCTGGGGGGACAGCCCCAGCATTTT.

The sample holds a few counts of this clone. The chain combines TRBV2 with TRBJ1-2; D possibly corresponds to TRBD1 (5 bases). V was pared by 3 bases and J by 2 bases, with 10 bases between. The CDR3 runs 14 residues. CDR1 is SNHLY and CDR2 is FYNNEI in the germline V gene. The CDR3 coding sequence is TGTGCCAGCAGTGAGGTTACAGGCAACTATGGCTACACCTTC. Protein: CASSEVTGNYGYTF.

V usage is TRBV12-3 or TRBV12-4 and J usage is TRBJ1-4; D unresolved. The CDR3 extends over 13 amino acids. Trimming took 4 bases from V and 8 from J, leaving 11 bases between them. The CDR3 reads CASSSLRTEKLFF. The CDR3 nucleotides read TGTGCCAGCAGTTCCCTTCGGACGGAAAAACTGTTTTTT.

This clone was counted a few times. V gene TRBV7-9 combines with J gene TRBJ1-1; TRBD1 is a possible D gene (5 bases). This CDR3 spans 14 amino acids. The ends were cut back, 1 base at V and 7 bases at J, with 13 bases in the middle. CDR1 is SEHNR, CDR2 FQNEAQ, per germline (reference sequence). CDR3 sequence reads: CASSLELGASEAFF. The CDR3 nucleotides read TGTGCCAGCAGCTTAGAATTAGGGGCAAGTGAAGCTTTCTTT.

This clone was detected only a few times. V usage is TRBV5-1 and J usage is TRBJ2-7; TRBD1 might be the D (6 bases). The V end was cut by 4 bases, the J end by 3 bases, with 14 bases between. The CDR3 runs to 14 residues. CDR1 and CDR2 (germline): SGHRS, YFSETQ. The CDR3 nucleotides are TGCGCCAGCAGCCCCCTGGACAGCCACTACGAGCAGTACTTC. The encoded protein is CASSPLDSHYEQYF.

The chain carries TRBV7-9 and TRBJ2-7, with TRBD2 identical over 8 bases. V gave up 5 bases and J gave up 4 bases; unmatched junction bases: 13. This CDR3 comprises 16 residues. Germline V gene lookup returns CDR1 SEHNR and CDR2 FQNEAQ (reference sequence). CDR3: CASSGGSGTSVYEQYF. DNA for the CDR3: TGTGCCAGCAGCGGGGGCTCCGGGACTAGTGTATACGAGCAGTACTTC.

Only one count was recorded for this clone. The chain is built from TRBV6-5 and TRBJ2-2; D might be TRBD2 (6 bases). Per germline, CDR1 MNHEY and CDR2 SVGAGI. Trimming cost V 5 bases and J 5 bases, with 15 bases left between them. This CDR3 comprises 15 residues. The CDR3 coding sequence is TGTGCCAGCAGTCCTACTAGCAGACGGACCGGGGAGCTGTTTTTT. Its translation is CASSPTSRRTGELFF.

This sequence joins TRBV7-2 and TRBJ2-7, with TRBD2 matching over 8 bases. The germline V gene encodes CDR1 SGHTA and CDR2 FQGNSA. The CDR3 is 15 amino acids. The ends lost 7 bases at V and 3 bases at J; junction bases unmatched: 11. The CDR3 coding sequence is TGTGCCAGCACCCCGGGGGGGACAACAAACTACGAGCAGTACTTC. Translated: CASTPGGTTNYEQYF.